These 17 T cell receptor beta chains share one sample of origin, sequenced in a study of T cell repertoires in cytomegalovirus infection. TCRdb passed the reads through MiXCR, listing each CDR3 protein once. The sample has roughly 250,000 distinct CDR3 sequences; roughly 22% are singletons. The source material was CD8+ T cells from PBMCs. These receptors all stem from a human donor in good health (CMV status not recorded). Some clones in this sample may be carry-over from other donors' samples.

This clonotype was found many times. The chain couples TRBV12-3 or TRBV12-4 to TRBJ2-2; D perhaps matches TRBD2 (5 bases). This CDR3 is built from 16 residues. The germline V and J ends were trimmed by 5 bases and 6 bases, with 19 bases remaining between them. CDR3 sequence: CASSPPRSRVPGELFF. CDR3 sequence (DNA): TGTGCCAGCAGTCCTCCCCGCTCGAGGGTCCCCGGGGAGCTGTTTTTT.

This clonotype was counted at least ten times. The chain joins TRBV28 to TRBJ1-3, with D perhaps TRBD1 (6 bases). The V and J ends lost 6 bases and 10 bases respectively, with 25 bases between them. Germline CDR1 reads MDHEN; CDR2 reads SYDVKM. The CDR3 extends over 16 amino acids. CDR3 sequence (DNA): TGTGCCAGCAGGCCAAACCTACAGGGTACGGTTAAGACCATATATTTT. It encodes CASRPNLQGTVKTIYF.

CDR3 residues: CASSLQGYMGEQYF. CDR3 DNA sequence: TGTGCCAGCAGTCTCCAAGGGTATATGGGCGAGCAGTACTTC. V is TRBV6-5 and J is TRBJ2-7, with D uncertain. Germline assignment: CDR1 MNHEY and CDR2 SVGAGI. The CDR3 is 14 residues long. Trimming cost V 5 bases and J 6 bases, with 17 bases left between them.

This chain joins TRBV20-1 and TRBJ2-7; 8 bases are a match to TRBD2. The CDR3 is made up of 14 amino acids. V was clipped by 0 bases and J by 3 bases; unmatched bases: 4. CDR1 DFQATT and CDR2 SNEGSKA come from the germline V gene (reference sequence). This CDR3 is CSARDVRGDYEQYF. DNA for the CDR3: TGCAGTGCTAGAGATGTGCGGGGGGACTACGAGCAGTACTTC.

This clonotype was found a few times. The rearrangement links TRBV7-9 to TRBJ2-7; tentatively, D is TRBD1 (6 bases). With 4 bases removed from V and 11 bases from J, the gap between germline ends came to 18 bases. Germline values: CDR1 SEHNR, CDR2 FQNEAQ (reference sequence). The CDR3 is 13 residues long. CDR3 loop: CASSSTMDQGKYF. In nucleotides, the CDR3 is TGTGCCAGCAGCTCGACGATGGATCAGGGGAAGTACTTC.

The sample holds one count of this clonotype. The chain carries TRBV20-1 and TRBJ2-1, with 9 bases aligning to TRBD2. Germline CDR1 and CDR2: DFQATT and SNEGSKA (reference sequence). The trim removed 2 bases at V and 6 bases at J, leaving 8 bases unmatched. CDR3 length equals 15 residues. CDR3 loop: CSARSAGGISNEQFF. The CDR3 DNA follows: TGCAGTGCTAGATCGGCGGGGGGGATAAGCAATGAGCAGTTCTTC.

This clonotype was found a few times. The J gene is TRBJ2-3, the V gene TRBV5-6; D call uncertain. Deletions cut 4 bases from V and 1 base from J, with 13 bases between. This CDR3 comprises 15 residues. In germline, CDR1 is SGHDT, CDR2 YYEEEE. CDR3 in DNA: TGTGCCAGCAGCCCTGGCCCTCTGGGCACAGATACGCAGTATTTT. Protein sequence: CASSPGPLGTDTQYF.

CDR3 DNA sequence: TGTGCCAGCAGCGCCTCAGGGGGCGTGCACACTGAAGCTTTCTTT. Protein product: CASSASGGVHTEAFF. J is TRBJ1-1 and V is TRBV14, with 8 nucleotides matching TRBD1. V was clipped by 5 bases and J by 3 bases; unmatched bases: 8. The CDR3 runs to 15 residues. Germline CDR1 and CDR2: SGHDN and FVKESK. The whole variable domain, filled in from reference TRBV14 and TRBJ1-1, reads EAGVTQFPSHSVIEKGQTVTLRCDPISGHDNLYWYRRVMGKEIKFLLHFVKESKQDESGMPNNRFLAERTGGTYSTLKVQPAELEDSGVYFCASSASGGVHTEAFFGQGTRLTVV.

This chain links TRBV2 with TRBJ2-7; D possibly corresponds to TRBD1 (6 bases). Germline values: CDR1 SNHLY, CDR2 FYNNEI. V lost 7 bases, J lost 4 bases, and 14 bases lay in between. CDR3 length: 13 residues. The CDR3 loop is CASTGTRLYEQYF. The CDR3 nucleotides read TGTGCCAGCACCGGGACACGATTATACGAGCAGTACTTC. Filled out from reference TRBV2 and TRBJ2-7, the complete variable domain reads EPEVTQTPSHQVTQMGQEVILRCVPISNHLYFYWYRQILGQKVEFLVSFYNNEISEKSEIFDDQFSVERPDGSNFTLKIRSTKLEDSAMYFCASTGTRLYEQYFGPGTRLTVT.

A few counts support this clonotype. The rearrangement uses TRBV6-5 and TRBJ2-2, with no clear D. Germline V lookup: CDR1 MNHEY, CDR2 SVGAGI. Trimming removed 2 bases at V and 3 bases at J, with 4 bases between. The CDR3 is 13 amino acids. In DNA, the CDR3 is TGTGCCAGCAGTTACGTCGACACCGGGGAGCTGTTTTTT. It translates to CASSYVDTGELFF.

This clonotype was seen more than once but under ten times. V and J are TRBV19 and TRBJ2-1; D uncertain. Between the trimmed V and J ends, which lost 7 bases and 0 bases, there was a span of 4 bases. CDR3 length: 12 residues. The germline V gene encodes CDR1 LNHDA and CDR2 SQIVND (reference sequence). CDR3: CASTSSYNEQFF. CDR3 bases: TGTGCCAGTACTAGCTCCTACAATGAGCAGTTCTTC. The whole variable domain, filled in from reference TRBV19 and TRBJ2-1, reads DGGITQSPKYLFRKEGQNVTLSCEQNLNHDAMYWYRQDPGQGLRLIYYSQIVNDFQKGDIAEGYSVSREKKESFPLTVTSAQKNPTAFYLCASTSSYNEQFFGPGTRLTVL.

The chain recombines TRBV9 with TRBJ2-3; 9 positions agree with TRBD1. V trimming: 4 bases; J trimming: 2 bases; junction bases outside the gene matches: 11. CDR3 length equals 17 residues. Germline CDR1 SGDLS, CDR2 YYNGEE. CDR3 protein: CASSPRWTGAFTDTQYF. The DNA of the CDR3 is TGTGCCAGCAGCCCAAGGTGGACAGGGGCCTTCACAGATACGCAGTATTTT.

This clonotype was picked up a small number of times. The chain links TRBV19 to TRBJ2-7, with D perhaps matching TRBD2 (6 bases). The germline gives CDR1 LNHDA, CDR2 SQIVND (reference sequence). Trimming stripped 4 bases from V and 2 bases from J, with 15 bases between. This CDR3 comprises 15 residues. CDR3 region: CASSTGTDPTYEQYF. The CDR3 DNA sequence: TGTGCCAGTAGTACCGGGACTGACCCGACCTACGAGCAGTACTTC.

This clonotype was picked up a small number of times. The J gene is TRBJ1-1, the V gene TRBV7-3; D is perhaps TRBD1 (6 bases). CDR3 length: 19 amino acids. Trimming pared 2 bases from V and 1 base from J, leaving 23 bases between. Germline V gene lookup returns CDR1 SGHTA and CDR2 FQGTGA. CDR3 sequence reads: CASSLEVREQGEWNTEAFF. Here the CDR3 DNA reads TGTGCCAGCAGCTTAGAAGTGAGGGAACAGGGTGAATGGAACACTGAAGCTTTCTTT.

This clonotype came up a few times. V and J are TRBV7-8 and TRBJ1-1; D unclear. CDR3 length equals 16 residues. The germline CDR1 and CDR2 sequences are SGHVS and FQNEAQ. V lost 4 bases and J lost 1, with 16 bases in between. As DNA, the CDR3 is TGTGCCAGCAGCTCCCGACCTGACACGGGGAACACTGAAGCTTTCTTT. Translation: CASSSRPDTGNTEAFF.

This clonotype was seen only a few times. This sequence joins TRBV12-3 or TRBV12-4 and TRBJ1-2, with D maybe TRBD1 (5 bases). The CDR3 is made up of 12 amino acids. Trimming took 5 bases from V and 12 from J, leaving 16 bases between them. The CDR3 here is CASSPQDTQHTF. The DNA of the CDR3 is TGTGCCAGCAGTCCACAGGACACTCAGCACACCTTC.

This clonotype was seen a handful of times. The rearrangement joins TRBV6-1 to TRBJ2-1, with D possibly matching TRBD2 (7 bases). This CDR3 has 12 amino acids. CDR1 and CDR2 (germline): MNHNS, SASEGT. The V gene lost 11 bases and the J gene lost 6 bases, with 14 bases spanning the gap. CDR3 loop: CAASGGRNEQFF. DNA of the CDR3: TGTGCCGCCTCGGGGGGCCGCAATGAGCAGTTCTTC.